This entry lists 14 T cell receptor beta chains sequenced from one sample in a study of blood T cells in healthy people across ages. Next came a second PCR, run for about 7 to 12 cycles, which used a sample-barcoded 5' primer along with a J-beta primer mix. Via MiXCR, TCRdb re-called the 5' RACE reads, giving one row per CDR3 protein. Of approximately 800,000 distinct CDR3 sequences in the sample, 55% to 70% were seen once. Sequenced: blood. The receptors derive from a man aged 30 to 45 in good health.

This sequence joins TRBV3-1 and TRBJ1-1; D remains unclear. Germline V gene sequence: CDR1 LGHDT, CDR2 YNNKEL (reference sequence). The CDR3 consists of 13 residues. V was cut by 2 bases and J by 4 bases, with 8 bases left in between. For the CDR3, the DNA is TGTGCCAGCAGCCAACCAGGAGGCACTGAAGCTTTCTTT. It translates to CASSQPGGTEAFF.

The CDR3 spells CASGRGSLSYNEQFF. CDR3 DNA sequence: TGTGCCAGCGGAAGGGGAAGCCTCTCCTACAATGAGCAGTTCTTC. This chain uses TRBV6-2 or TRBV6-3 with TRBJ2-1; tentatively, D is TRBD1 (5 bases). The CDR3 covers 15 residues. V shed 8 bases and J shed 0 bases, with 14 bases lying between them. Looked up from germline, CDR1 is MNHEY and CDR2 is SVGEGT.

The DNA of the CDR3 is TGTGCCAGCAGCTTAGCGAGGGCTAGCGGGGGGGCGTATACGCAGTATTTT. It yields the protein CASSLARASGGAYTQYF. The rearrangement uses TRBV7-2 and TRBJ2-3; 12 nucleotides match TRBD2. In germline, CDR1 is SGHTA, CDR2 FQGNSA. J was trimmed by 7 bases and V by 0 bases; bases with no gene match: 8. This CDR3 has 17 amino acids.

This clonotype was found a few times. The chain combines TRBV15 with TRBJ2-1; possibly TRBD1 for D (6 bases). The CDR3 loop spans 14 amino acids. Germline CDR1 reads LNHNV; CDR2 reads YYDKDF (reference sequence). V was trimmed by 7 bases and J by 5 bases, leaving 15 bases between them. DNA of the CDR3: TGTGCCACCAAGGGACACGTTCTGGACAATGAGCAGTTCTTC. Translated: CATKGHVLDNEQFF.

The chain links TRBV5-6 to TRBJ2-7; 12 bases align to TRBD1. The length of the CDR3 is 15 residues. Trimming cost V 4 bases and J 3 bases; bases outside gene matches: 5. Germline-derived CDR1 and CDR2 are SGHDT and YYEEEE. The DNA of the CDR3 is TGTGCCAGCAGCGAAGGGACAGGGGGCTTCTACGAGCAGTACTTC. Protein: CASSEGTGGFYEQYF.

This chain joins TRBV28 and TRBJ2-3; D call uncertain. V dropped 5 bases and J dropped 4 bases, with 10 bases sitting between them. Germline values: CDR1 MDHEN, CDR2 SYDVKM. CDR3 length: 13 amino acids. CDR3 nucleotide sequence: TGTGCCAGCAGTCCCCCGCCGGCAGATACGCAGTATTTT. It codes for CASSPPPADTQYF.

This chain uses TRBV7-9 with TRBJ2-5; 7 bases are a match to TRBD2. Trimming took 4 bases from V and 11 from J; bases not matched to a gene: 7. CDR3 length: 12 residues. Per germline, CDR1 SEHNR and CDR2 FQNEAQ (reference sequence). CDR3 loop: CASSSARGEQYF. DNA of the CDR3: TGTGCCAGCAGCTCCGCCCGGGGGGAGCAGTACTTC.

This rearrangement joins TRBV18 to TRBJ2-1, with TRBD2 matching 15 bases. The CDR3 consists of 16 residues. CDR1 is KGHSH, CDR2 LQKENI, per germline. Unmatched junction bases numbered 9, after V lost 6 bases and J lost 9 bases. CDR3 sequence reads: CASSFGWTSGRGEQFF. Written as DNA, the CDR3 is TGTGCCAGCTCCTTCGGTTGGACTAGCGGGAGGGGTGAGCAGTTCTTC.

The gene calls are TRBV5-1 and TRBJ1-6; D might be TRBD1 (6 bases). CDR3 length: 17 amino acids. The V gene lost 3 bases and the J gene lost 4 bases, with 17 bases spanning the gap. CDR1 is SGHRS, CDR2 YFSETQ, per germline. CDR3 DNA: TGCGCCAGCAGCTCCGGACAGCTGTCGACTTATAATTCACCCCTCCACTTT. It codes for CASSSGQLSTYNSPLHF. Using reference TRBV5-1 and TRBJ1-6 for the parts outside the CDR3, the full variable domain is KAGVTQTPRYLIKTRGQQVTLSCSPISGHRSVSWYQQTPGQGLQFLFEYFSETQRNKGNFPGRFSGRQFSNSRSEMNVSTLELGDSALYLCASSSGQLSTYNSPLHFGNGTRLTVT.

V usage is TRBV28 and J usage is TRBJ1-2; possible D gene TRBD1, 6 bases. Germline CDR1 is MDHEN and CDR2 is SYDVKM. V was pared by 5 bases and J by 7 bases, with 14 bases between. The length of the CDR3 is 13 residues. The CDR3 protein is CASSKTGVIGYTF. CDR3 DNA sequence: TGTGCCAGCAGTAAGACAGGAGTGATTGGCTACACCTTC.

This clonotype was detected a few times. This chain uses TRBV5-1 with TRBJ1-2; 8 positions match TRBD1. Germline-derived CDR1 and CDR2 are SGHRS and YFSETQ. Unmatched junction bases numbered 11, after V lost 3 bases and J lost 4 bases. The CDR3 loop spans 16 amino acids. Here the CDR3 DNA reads TGCGCCAGCAGCTCTTCCCCCGGGACAGGCCTCTATGGCTACACCTTC. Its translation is CASSSSPGTGLYGYTF.

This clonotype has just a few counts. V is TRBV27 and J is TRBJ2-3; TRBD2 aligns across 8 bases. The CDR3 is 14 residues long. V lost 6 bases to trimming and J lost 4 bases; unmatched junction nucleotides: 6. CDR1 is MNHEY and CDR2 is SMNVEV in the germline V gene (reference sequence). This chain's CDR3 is CASSRTSSPDTQYF. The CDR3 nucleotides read TGTGCCAGCAGCCGGACTAGCTCCCCAGATACGCAGTATTTT.

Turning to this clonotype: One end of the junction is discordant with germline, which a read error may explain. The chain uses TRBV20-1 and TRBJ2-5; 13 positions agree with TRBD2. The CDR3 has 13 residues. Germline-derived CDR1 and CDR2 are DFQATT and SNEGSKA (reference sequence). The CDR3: CSAWTSGGETRYF. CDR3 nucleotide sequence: TGCAGTGCCTGGACTAGCGGGGGAGAGACCCGGTACTTC.

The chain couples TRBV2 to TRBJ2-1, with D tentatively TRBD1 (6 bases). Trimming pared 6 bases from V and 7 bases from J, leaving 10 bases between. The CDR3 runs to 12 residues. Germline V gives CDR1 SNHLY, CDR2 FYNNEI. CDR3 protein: CASRGQWNEQFF. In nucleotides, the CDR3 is TGTGCCAGCAGAGGACAGTGGAATGAGCAGTTCTTC.